A single sample gave rise to the 21 T cell receptor beta chains below, sequenced in a study of shared clonotypes between healthy human individuals. Assay used: immunoSEQ multiplex PCR; TCRdb lists only in-frame clones, some missing. The sample consists of under 850,000 clones, approximately 72% of them appearing once. Sample: memory CD4+ T cells sorted from blood. Subset given: CD45RA-negative fraction. These receptors were taken from a woman younger than 45 in good health.

The V and J genes are TRBV5-8 and TRBJ2-7, with TRBD1 matching over 7 bases. V was clipped by 5 bases and J by 0 bases; unmatched bases: 5. The CDR3 covers 14 residues. Germline CDR1 is SGHTS and CDR2 is YDEGEE. The CDR3 loop is CASRYGTASYEQYF. DNA of the CDR3: TGTGCCAGCAGATACGGGACAGCCTCCTACGAGCAGTACTTC.

The V and J genes are TRBV19 and TRBJ1-6; no firm D call. Germline V lookup: CDR1 LNHDA, CDR2 SQIVND (reference sequence). Trimming shortened V by 2 bases and J by 7 bases, and 6 bases separated the two germline ends. CDR3 size: 13 residues. The DNA for the CDR3 is TGTGCCAGTAGTATACTAGCGAATTCACCCCTCCACTTT. This sequence encodes CASSILANSPLHF.

This chain uses TRBV7-6 with TRBJ2-7, with TRBD2 matching 8 bases. CDR3 length: 14 residues. Germline-derived CDR1 and CDR2 are SGHVS and FNYEAQ. V was pared by 3 bases and J by 5 bases, with 6 bases of the junction left unmatched. CDR3 loop: CASSFYSGANEQYF. CDR3 sequence (DNA): TGTGCCAGCAGCTTTTATAGCGGGGCCAACGAGCAGTACTTC.

The CDR3 sequence: CASSQGNRDREKLFF. CDR3 coding DNA: TGCGCCAGCAGCCAAGGGAACAGGGACCGTGAAAAACTGTTTTTT. The chain couples TRBV4-1 to TRBJ1-4; TRBD1 is a possible D gene (6 bases). The CDR3 consists of 15 residues. Trimming removed 1 base from V and 7 bases from J, with 13 bases in between. Germline CDR1 MGHRA, CDR2 YSYEKL.

The rearrangement links TRBV28 to TRBJ1-2; possibly TRBD1 for D (6 bases). V was cut by 2 bases and J by 0 bases, with 7 bases left in between. From germline, CDR1 is MDHEN and CDR2 SYDVKM. CDR3 length: 14 amino acids. The CDR3 DNA reads TGTGCCAGCAGTTTAAACAGGGCTAACTATGGCTACACCTTC. Translating gives CASSLNRANYGYTF.

The CDR3 coding sequence is TGTGCCAGCAGCTTGGCCCCAAGCCGCCTGATAACAAAAGAGACCCAGTACTTC. Protein sequence: CASSLAPSRLITKETQYF. V usage is TRBV5-4 and J usage is TRBJ2-5; D remains ambiguous. The CDR3 sequence is 18 residues long. Deletions cut 0 bases from V and 3 bases from J, with 21 bases between. Germline CDR1 is SGHNT and CDR2 is YYREEE (reference sequence).

This chain uses TRBV30 with TRBJ2-1, with D uncertain. The germline V gene encodes CDR1 GTSNPN and CDR2 SVGIG (reference sequence). The germline V and J ends were trimmed by 0 bases and 0 bases, with 12 bases remaining between them. The CDR3 is 16 residues long. In nucleotides, the CDR3 is TGTGCCTGGAGTGTATGGGCACGTAACTCCTACAATGAGCAGTTCTTC. Its protein is CAWSVWARNSYNEQFF.

The V and J genes are TRBV28 and TRBJ2-5, with 9 nucleotides matching TRBD1. There are 15 residues in the CDR3. CDR1 and CDR2 from the germline V gene are MDHEN and SYDVKM. Trimming at V came to 4 bases and at J to 8 bases, leaving 11 bases not matched to a gene. CDR3 residues: CASSSGQGRFGTQYF. CDR3 DNA sequence: TGTGCCAGCAGTTCCGGACAGGGGCGGTTTGGAACCCAGTACTTC.

The gene calls are TRBV6-1 and TRBJ1-2; no clear D gene. CDR1 and CDR2 from the germline V gene are MNHNS and SASEGT. V was shortened by 1 base and J by 0 bases, with 6 bases between the two germline ends. This CDR3 region has 14 residues. The CDR3 region has the DNA TGTGCCAGCAGTGAAGTCGATTCTAACTATGGCTACACCTTC. It translates to CASSEVDSNYGYTF.

A note on this clone: This CDR3 is also generated by other DNA sequences in the sample. The chain has TRBV28 and TRBJ1-5; 9 bases agree with TRBD1. From germline, CDR1 is MDHEN and CDR2 SYDVKM. The V gene end was trimmed by 4 bases and the J gene end by 3 bases; junction bases not matched to a gene: 7. The CDR3 totals 16 residues. The CDR3 region is CASSSGTGHSNQPQHF. CDR3 DNA: TGTGCCAGCAGTTCCGGGACAGGGCACTCCAATCAGCCCCAGCATTTT.

The count of this clone is one. The V and J genes are TRBV6-5 and TRBJ1-2; tentatively, D is TRBD1 (5 bases). Trimming took off 5 bases at V and 3 bases at J, with 13 bases between the two ends. The germline CDR1 and CDR2 sequences are MNHEY and SVGAGI. There are 14 residues in the CDR3. CDR3 protein: CASSPTDIDYGYTF. Written as DNA, the CDR3 is TGTGCCAGCAGTCCTACGGACATTGACTATGGCTACACCTTC.

The J gene is TRBJ2-2, the V gene TRBV28; TRBD1 matches at 7 bases. J lost 1 base, V lost 10 bases, and 3 bases had no gene match. The CDR3 length is 13 residues. Germline-derived CDR1 and CDR2 are MDHEN and SYDVKM. CDR3 residues: CATGGKNTGELFF. The CDR3 DNA reads TGTGCCACAGGGGGAAAGAACACCGGGGAGCTGTTTTTT. The full variable domain, completed using reference TRBV28 and TRBJ2-2, is DVKVTQSSRYLVKRTGEKVFLECVQDMDHENMFWYRQDPGLGLRLIYFSYDVKMKEKGDIPEGYSVSREKKERFSLILESASTNQTSMYLCATGGKNTGELFFGEGSRLTVL.

This clone was found a few times. The chain recombines TRBV5-1 with TRBJ2-7, with no clear D. The CDR3 runs 12 residues. CDR1 SGHRS and CDR2 YFSETQ come from the germline V gene. V was cut by 6 bases and J by 2 bases, with 9 bases left in between. The CDR3, as DNA: TGCGCCAGCAAATCACATACCTACGAGCAGTACTTC. It translates to CASKSHTYEQYF.

Ten or more counts support this clone. This chain links TRBV15 with TRBJ1-1, with TRBD1 identical over 7 bases. Per the germline V gene, CDR1 is LNHNV and CDR2 is YYDKDF (reference sequence). Losses at the gene ends were 8 bases for V and 1 base for J; bases not matched to a gene: 4. The CDR3 runs 13 residues. CDR3 in amino acids: CATEGAENTEAFF. As DNA, the CDR3 is TGTGCCACCGAGGGGGCAGAGAACACTGAAGCTTTCTTT.

The CDR3 loop is CASSPIGARNTEAFF. CDR3 DNA: TGCGCCAGCAGCCCCATAGGGGCGAGGAACACTGAAGCTTTCTTT. The rearrangement uses TRBV5-1 and TRBJ1-1; the D gene is possibly TRBD1 (5 bases). Germline V CDR1 and CDR2: SGHRS, YFSETQ. Trimming stripped 4 bases from V and 1 base from J, with 14 bases between. The length of the CDR3 is 15 residues. The full variable domain, completed using reference TRBV5-1 and TRBJ1-1, is KAGVTQTPRYLIKTRGQQVTLSCSPISGHRSVSWYQQTPGQGLQFLFEYFSETQRNKGNFPGRFSGRQFSNSRSEMNVSTLELGDSALYLCASSPIGARNTEAFFGQGTRLTVV.

Comment on this clone: Other DNA variants within this sample encode the same CDR3. The chain uses TRBV5-1 and TRBJ2-7, with TRBD1 matching over 9 bases. The CDR3 is made up of 14 amino acids. J lost 6 bases, V lost 4 bases, and 8 bases had no gene match. The germline gives CDR1 SGHRS, CDR2 YFSETQ. CDR3 residues: CASSPGTGTLEQYF. CDR3 DNA sequence: TGCGCCAGCAGCCCCGGGACAGGGACTCTCGAGCAGTACTTC.

This CDR3 is CASRSINYEKLFF. As DNA, the CDR3 is TGCGCCAGCAGAAGCATAAACTATGAAAAACTGTTTTTT. The V and J genes are TRBV10-2 and TRBJ1-4; D remains ambiguous. Trimming shortened V by 6 bases and J by 6 bases, and 11 bases separated the two germline ends. The V gene's germline CDR1 is WSHSY and CDR2 SAAADI. CDR3 length: 13 amino acids.

The V gene is TRBV11-2, the J gene TRBJ2-3, with 8 bases fitting TRBD2. V was clipped by 5 bases and J by 0 bases; unmatched bases: 10. This CDR3 has 17 residues. In germline, CDR1 is SGHAT, CDR2 FQNNGV. CDR3 in amino acids: CASSTRGLAGSTDTQYF. The CDR3 bases are TGTGCCAGCAGCACCCGCGGTTTAGCGGGGAGCACAGATACGCAGTATTTT.

This clone occurred a few times. The chain joins TRBV9 to TRBJ2-7; weak D call: TRBD2 (6 bases). CDR3 length: 15 amino acids. CDR1 is SGDLS, CDR2 YYNGEE, per germline. The V end was cut by 4 bases, the J end by 3 bases, with 17 bases between. CDR3 sequence (DNA): TGTGCCAGCAGCCCGCGACTAGGAGAAGTCTACGAGCAGTACTTC. Translated, it gives CASSPRLGEVYEQYF.

CDR3 DNA: TGTGCCAGCAGTGAATCCCGAGGACAGGGCTACGAGCAGTACTTC. Translated: CASSESRGQGYEQYF. V and J are TRBV25-1 and TRBJ2-7, with 8 nucleotides matching TRBD1. CDR3 length: 15 amino acids. CDR1 MGHDK and CDR2 SYGVNS come from the germline V gene. Germline trimming cut 1 base from V and 3 bases from J; bases unmatched to any gene: 5.

V is TRBV28 and J is TRBJ1-2, with D hard to call. The germline V gene encodes CDR1 MDHEN and CDR2 SYDVKM. This CDR3 has 13 amino acids. V was trimmed by 3 bases and J by 1 base, leaving 6 bases between them. CDR3 sequence: CASSLADNYGYTF. CDR3 bases: TGTGCCAGCAGTTTGGCTGATAACTATGGCTACACCTTC.